This T cell receptor (beta chain) originates from a study of T-cell reconstitution after alpha-beta-depleted transplantation in children. General observations from the study: Surviving recipient cells, namely T cells and thymic progenitors, were the source of high day-60 TCRbeta diversity in some patients. Where alpha-beta T cells came from about two months after transplant was reportedly several hundred expanded graft clones.

Unique molecular identifiers were used to barcode this TCRbeta library. TCRdb called the PCR reads again in MiXCR, with one record for every CDR3 protein. This table has 450,000 to 600,000 distinct CDR3 sequences, about 10% appearing once. Many counts were recorded for this clonotype. Its antigen is as yet unknown. The length of the CDR3 is 15 residues. CDR1 and CDR2 (germline): DFQATT, SNEGSKA (reference sequence). J gave up 8 bases and V 0 bases, and 8 bases lay outside the gene matches. The input for sequencing was PBMCs, taken before TCRalphabeta/CD19-depleted stem cell transplant. The chain couples TRBV20-1 to TRBJ2-1, with 9 bases identical to TRBD2. This receptor was obtained from a child aged 2 to 10 with inherited bone marrow failure, due to receive a stem cell transplant. The CDR3 region has the DNA TGCAGTGCTAGAGATCTGGCGGGAGGGCCTCATGAGCAGTTCTTC. This translates into CSARDLAGGPHEQFF.